The present T cell receptor beta chain was sequenced within a study of PD-1 and CTLA-4 blockade in melanoma. The ends lost 3 bases at V and 4 bases at J; junction bases unmatched: 11. The CDR3 is made up of 16 amino acids. Per the germline V gene, CDR1 is SGHRS and CDR2 is YFSETQ. This clone was recorded a few times. Here immunoSEQ multiplex PCR was the method, and the copy in TCRdb shows in-frame clones only, minus some. The repertoire holds 32,000 or so clones, with around nine tenths as singletons. The TCR was taken from a human donor with melanoma. The sample consisted of CD8+ T cells from peripheral blood, taken before anti-PD-1 treatment. The genes are TRBV5-1 and TRBJ1-1; 8 nucleotides line up with TRBD1. The CDR3 sequence: CASSSPDRGGATEAFF. The CDR3 bases are TGCGCCAGCAGCTCACCCGACAGGGGAGGGGCCACTGAAGCTTTCTTT.